Listed below are T cell receptor beta chains from one sample, sequenced in a study of regulatory T cells in long-lasting Graves disease. TCRdb re-analysed the multiplex PCR reads in MiXCR, keeping a single row per CDR3 protein. The sample includes roughly 490,000 distinct CDR3 sequences, 20% to 25% of them seen just once. This specimen was peripheral blood mononuclear cells (PBMCs), taken when the disease was refractory, from a patient treated with antithyroid drugs. The receptors shown here come from a female donor with Graves disease. Both conserved end residues are part of each CDR3. A D gene is named only where the DNA matches it firmly. Not all rows give a size; the values are once, few, many and, for expanded clones, a class.

size	V	D	J	CDR3	DNA
few	TRBV6-2/TRBV6-3	TRBD2	TRBJ2-2	CASSYHGTTTRELFF	TGTGCCAGCAGTTATCACGGGACTACGACTAGGGAGCTGTTTTTT
many	TRBV7-6	-	TRBJ2-7	CASSLYAGEQYF	TGTGCCAGCAGCTTATACGCTGGGGAGCAGTACTTC
once	TRBV5-1	TRBD1	TRBJ1-2	CASSFTGGYGYTF	TGCGCCAGCAGCTTTACAGGGGGCTATGGCTACACCTTC
few	TRBV3-1	TRBD2	TRBJ2-5	CASSRLAGQRGETQYF	TGTGCCAGCAGCCGACTAGCGGGACAACGGGGGGAGACCCAGTACTTC
few	TRBV4-1	TRBD2	TRBJ2-7	CTSSRLGLAGGPRNEQYF	TGCACCAGCAGCCGACTGGGACTAGCGGGAGGGCCAAGGAACGAGCAGTACTTC
many	TRBV10-3	-	TRBJ2-7	CAISDGQGYEQYF	TGTGCCATCAGTGACGGGCAGGGCTACGAGCAGTACTTC
few	TRBV20-1	-	TRBJ1-6	CSAYRGLNSPLHF	TGCAGTGCTTATAGAGGTCTCAATTCACCCCTCCACTTT
-	TRBV4-3	-	TRBJ2-5	CASSQDRPLRGIGQETQYF	TGCGCCAGCAGCCAAGATCGCCCCCTCCGGGGGATCGGACAAGAGACCCAGTACTTC
many	TRBV28	TRBD1	TRBJ1-5	CASSLQGEAHQPQHF	TGTGCCAGCAGTCTACAGGGGGAAGCTCATCAGCCCCAGCATTTT
few	TRBV29-1	TRBD1	TRBJ1-3	CSVVDRGDTIYF	TGCAGCGTCGTGGACAGGGGTGACACCATATATTTT
few	TRBV27	TRBD1	TRBJ2-7	CASSPGTGRRVYEQYF	TGTGCCAGCAGTCCCGGGACAGGGAGAAGGGTCTACGAGCAGTACTTC
many	TRBV28	TRBD2	TRBJ2-7	CASNTGGIPTGYF	TGTGCCAGCAATACCGGGGGGATACCTACGGGGTACTTC
many	TRBV20-1	-	TRBJ1-6	CSAEGGLNSPLHF	TGCAGTGCTGAGGGGGGGCTTAATTCACCCCTCCACTTT
few	TRBV11-3	TRBD2	TRBJ2-4	CASSTGGVQYF	TGTGCCAGCAGCACTGGGGGGGTTCAGTACTTC
-	TRBV28	-	TRBJ1-2	CASSLTGPGYYGYTF	TGTGCCAGCAGTTTAACCGGGCCAGGGTACTATGGCTACACCTTC
-	TRBV5-6	TRBD2	TRBJ2-1	CASSLEGLSGSWYNEQFF	TGTGCCAGCAGCCTTGAAGGCCTTAGCGGGAGTTGGTACAATGAGCAGTTCTTC
-	TRBV30	-	TRBJ1-5	CAWRGFGQPQHF	TGTGCCTGGCGGGGGTTTGGTCAGCCCCAGCATTTT
many	TRBV10-3	TRBD1	TRBJ1-1	CAISAQQGTNTEAFF	TGTGCCATCAGTGCCCAACAGGGGACGAACACTGAAGCTTTCTTT
many	TRBV9	TRBD1	TRBJ1-2	CASSIGTGLDYGYTF	TGTGCCAGCAGCATCGGGACAGGGCTCGACTATGGCTACACCTTC
many	TRBV28	-	TRBJ1-2	CASSYSSGNLNGYTF	TGTGCCAGCAGTTACTCATCAGGGAATTTGAATGGCTACACCTTC
-	TRBV19	-	TRBJ2-3	CASSTQGPTDTQYF	TGTGCCAGTAGTACTCAGGGGCCCACAGATACGCAGTATTTT
few	TRBV7-8	-	TRBJ1-1	CASSLAHEDTEAFF	TGTGCCAGCAGCTTGGCCCATGAAGACACTGAAGCTTTCTTT
-	TRBV30	TRBD1	TRBJ1-3	CAWRDRDRPTNTIYF	TGTGCCTGGAGAGACCGGGACAGGCCCACAAACACCATATATTTT
many	TRBV28	-	TRBJ1-6	CASSLLVVPYNSPLHF	TGTGCCAGCAGTTTACTTGTGGTCCCCTATAATTCACCCCTCCACTTT
many	TRBV12-5	-	TRBJ2-5	CASGFGPVETQYF	TGTGCTAGTGGTTTCGGCCCGGTGGAGACCCAGTACTTC
few	TRBV3-1	-	TRBJ1-1	CASSQRGAPQAFF	TGTGCCAGCAGCCAACGTGGGGCACCTCAAGCTTTCTTT
many	TRBV7-2	-	TRBJ2-7	CASSRSLTETYEQYF	TGTGCCAGCAGCCGTTCCCTGACAGAAACCTACGAGCAGTACTTC
few	TRBV11-2	-	TRBJ2-3	CASSLGTSTDTQYF	TGTGCCAGCAGCTTAGGGACTAGCACAGATACGCAGTATTTT
few	TRBV7-9	TRBD2	TRBJ2-5	CASSSRTSGSSETQYF	TGTGCCAGCAGCTCCCGGACTAGCGGGAGTTCGGAGACCCAGTACTTC
-	TRBV7-9	-	TRBJ1-4	CASSLEAGAREKLFF	TGTGCCAGCAGCCTAGAGGCAGGGGCGAGGGAAAAACTGTTTTTT
many	TRBV5-1	-	TRBJ2-7	CASSLLGLYEQYF	TGCGCCAGCAGCTTGCTGGGCCTCTACGAGCAGTACTTC
-	TRBV14	-	TRBJ2-2	CASRPTSERTGELFF	TGTGCCAGCAGACCTACCTCTGAGCGCACCGGGGAGCTGTTTTTT
-	TRBV12-3/TRBV12-4	TRBD2	TRBJ2-7	CASSNYGLAGVSYEQYF	TGTGCCAGCAGTAACTACGGCCTAGCGGGGGTCTCCTACGAGCAGTACTTC
-	TRBV7-2	TRBD1	TRBJ2-1	CASSLAQGANEQFF	TGTGCCAGCAGCTTAGCTCAGGGGGCCAATGAGCAGTTCTTC
many	TRBV29-1	TRBD1	TRBJ2-7	CSVPSLGQVEQYF	TGCAGCGTCCCGTCCCTCGGACAGGTCGAGCAGTACTTC
few	TRBV7-2	-	TRBJ1-5	CASSLTLRDSYSNQPQHF	TGTGCCAGCAGTTTGACCCTCCGGGACTCCTATAGCAATCAGCCCCAGCATTTT
few	TRBV7-2	-	TRBJ2-2	CASNRDSGSTGELFF	TGTGCCAGCAACCGAGATTCGGGTTCCACCGGGGAGCTGTTTTTT
few	TRBV20-1	TRBD1	TRBJ2-7	CSAPGQGIYEQYF	TGCAGTGCTCCGGGACAGGGGATCTACGAGCAGTACTTC
once	TRBV24-1	TRBD1	TRBJ1-2	CATRDRRGGYTF	TGTGCCACCAGGGACAGGAGAGGTGGCTACACCTTC
few	TRBV28	TRBD2	TRBJ2-1	CASSYLSGTSVNEQFF	TGTGCCAGCAGCTACCTTTCCGGGACTAGCGTAAATGAGCAGTTCTTC
-	TRBV7-3	TRBD1	TRBJ2-2	CASSLSPGQANTGELFF	TGTGCCAGCAGCTTAAGCCCAGGACAGGCGAACACCGGGGAGCTGTTTTTT
-	TRBV7-2	TRBD1	TRBJ2-1	CASSHGGQGRSEQFF	TGTGCCAGCAGCCACGGGGGACAGGGGAGAAGTGAGCAGTTCTTC
many	TRBV29-1	-	TRBJ1-4	CSVDIGTGGEKLFF	TGCAGCGTTGACATCGGAACCGGCGGTGAAAAACTGTTTTTT
-	TRBV28	-	TRBJ2-3	CATDVKGVRLYTDTQYF	TGTGCCACCGATGTTAAAGGGGTCAGACTTTACACAGATACGCAGTATTTT
many	TRBV7-3	-	TRBJ2-5	CASSPRVGWGETQYF	TGTGCCAGCAGCCCCCGAGTTGGGTGGGGTGAGACCCAGTACTTC
-	TRBV13	-	TRBJ1-1	CASSFLQNTEAFF	TGTGCCAGCAGCTTTCTACAAAACACTGAAGCTTTCTTT
few	TRBV6-5	TRBD2	TRBJ2-4	CASSYPGTSGVGNIQYF	TGTGCCAGCAGTTACCCCGGGACTAGCGGGGTCGGTAACATTCAGTACTTC
once	TRBV10-2	-	TRBJ1-4	CASSQASLGLFF	TGCGCCAGCAGCCAGGCCTCCTTGGGACTGTTTTTT
many	TRBV19	-	TRBJ1-2	CASSRARSYTF	TGTGCCAGTAGTAGGGCACGGAGCTACACCTTC
few	TRBV15	-	TRBJ2-7	CATSRDSLAGLSYEQYF	TGTGCCACCAGCAGAGATTCTCTTGCCGGTTTATCCTACGAGCAGTACTTC
-	TRBV7-9	TRBD1	TRBJ1-4	CASSDGTGGFQEEKLFF	TGTGCCAGCAGCGACGGGACAGGGGGCTTTCAGGAGGAAAAACTGTTTTTT
-	TRBV30	-	TRBJ1-5	CAWSVGVGNQPQHF	TGTGCCTGGAGTGTGGGCGTCGGCAATCAGCCCCAGCATTTT
many	TRBV11-1	-	TRBJ2-7	CASRLSRGAFEQYF	TGTGCCAGCAGACTCTCCCGGGGGGCGTTTGAGCAGTACTTC
few	TRBV19	-	TRBJ1-5	CASSMAEGEDQPQHF	TGTGCCAGTAGTATGGCGGAAGGGGAGGATCAGCCCCAGCATTTT
many	TRBV12-3/TRBV12-4	-	TRBJ1-1	CASSLVPPTNTEAFF	TGTGCCAGCAGTTTAGTACCACCTACGAACACTGAAGCTTTCTTT
-	TRBV7-9	-	TRBJ1-1	CASSFRTPNTEAFF	TGTGCCAGCAGCTTCAGGACCCCGAACACTGAAGCTTTCTTT
-	TRBV7-2	-	TRBJ1-2	CASSSFGGGYTF	TGTGCCAGCAGCTCATTTGGAGGAGGCTACACCTTC